Shown below are 18 T cell receptor beta chains from a single sample sequenced in a study of identical twins. MiXCR, applied by TCRdb to the 5' RACE reads, yields one record per CDR3 protein. The repertoire holds about 220,000 distinct CDR3 sequences, around 6.8% seen once, with 1.9% in the top ten. These data were also filed under a second study, of yellow fever vaccine responses in identical twins.

Input material: memory (CD45RO+) T cells sorted from blood. The source of these receptors is a woman between 18 and 30 years old in good health.

The chain combines TRBV20-1 with TRBJ2-3, with D possibly matching TRBD2 (5 bases). The germline V gene encodes CDR1 DFQATT and CDR2 SNEGSKA (reference sequence). The V gene lost 7 bases and the J gene lost 2 bases, with 10 bases spanning the gap. CDR3 length: 12 amino acids. The CDR3 bases are TGCAGTGAGGCGGGCCCCACAGATACGCAGTATTTT. Its protein product is CSEAGPTDTQYF.

This clonotype was seen many times. The chain carries TRBV6-2 or TRBV6-3 and TRBJ2-5; 8 nucleotides line up with TRBD1. The CDR3 runs to 15 residues. Per germline, CDR1 MNHEY and CDR2 SVGEGT. V lost 6 bases and J lost 3; bases outside the gene matches: 9. Written as DNA, the CDR3 is TGTGCCAGCAGCCGGTTAGGACAGGGAGAAGAGACCCAGTACTTC. This gives the protein CASSRLGQGEETQYF.

This clonotype was seen repeatedly, ten times or more. The rearrangement uses TRBV20-1 and TRBJ1-5; D might be TRBD1 (5 bases). Germline-derived CDR1 and CDR2 are DFQATT and SNEGSKA (reference sequence). CDR3 length equals 13 residues. V was cut by 3 bases and J by 4 bases, with 10 bases left in between. DNA of the CDR3: TGCAGTGCTAGTTGGAAGGGGAATCAGCCCCAGCATTTT. This sequence encodes CSASWKGNQPQHF.

This clonotype was detected a few times. V and J are TRBV7-2 and TRBJ2-4, with TRBD2 matching over 8 bases. Germline V gives CDR1 SGHTA, CDR2 FQGNSA. Trimming at V came to 5 bases and at J to 7 bases, leaving 10 bases not matched to a gene. The CDR3 totals 15 residues. As DNA, the CDR3 is TGTGCCAGCAGCCTGAGGGCCGGGGGGGCGAACATTCAGTACTTC. Translated, it gives CASSLRAGGANIQYF. The full variable domain, its missing parts supplied by reference TRBV7-2 and TRBJ2-4, is GAGVSQSPSNKVTEKGKDVELRCDPISGHTALYWYRQSLGQGLEFLIYFQGNSAPDKSGLPSDRFSAERTGGSVSTLTIQRTQQEDSAVYLCASSLRAGGANIQYFGAGTRLSVL.

The J gene is TRBJ2-2, the V gene TRBV30; D is undetermined. Germline V CDR1 and CDR2: GTSNPN, SVGIG (reference sequence). V was pared by 5 bases and J by 0 bases, with 13 bases between. The CDR3 consists of 15 residues. The DNA for the CDR3 is TGTGCCTGGGCCCCCTTGGGTCCGAACACCGGGGAGCTGTTTTTT. Translating gives CAWAPLGPNTGELFF. The full variable domain, in which reference TRBV30 and TRBJ2-2 provide the parts outside the CDR3, is SQTIHQWPATLVQPVGSPLSLECTVEGTSNPNLYWYRQAAGRGLQLLFYSVGIGQISSEVPQNLSASRPQDRQFILSSKKLLLSDSGFYLCAWAPLGPNTGELFFGEGSRLTVL.

This clonotype was detected many times. The chain is built from TRBV5-1 and TRBJ2-1, with D tentatively TRBD2 (6 bases). The germline gives CDR1 SGHRS, CDR2 YFSETQ. The CDR3 has 14 amino acids. V shed 4 bases and J shed 3 bases, with 11 bases lying between them. This CDR3 is CASSGGDVYNEQFF. The CDR3 bases are TGCGCCAGCAGCGGAGGGGACGTCTACAATGAGCAGTTCTTC.

This clonotype was counted a few times. V usage is TRBV5-1 and J usage is TRBJ2-7, with 7 bases aligning to TRBD2. From germline, CDR1 is SGHRS and CDR2 YFSETQ. The CDR3 is made up of 15 amino acids. Trimming removed 5 bases from V and 2 bases from J; junction bases left unmatched: 10. In DNA form, the CDR3 reads TGCGCCAGCAGTTATGATAGGGAGGGCCCCTACGAGCAGTACTTC. Protein: CASSYDREGPYEQYF.

In its sample, this clonotype was seen many times. The chain links TRBV12-3 or TRBV12-4 to TRBJ1-5, with D perhaps matching TRBD1 (6 bases). V was clipped by 1 base and J by 1 base, with 14 bases between them. The CDR3 spans 17 residues. This chain's CDR3 is CASSLVPRTVSNQPQHF. Written as DNA, the CDR3 is TGTGCCAGCAGTTTAGTGCCCCGGACAGTGAGCAATCAGCCCCAGCATTTT.

There are many counts of this clonotype. V gene TRBV21-1 combines with J gene TRBJ2-1; the D call of TRBD1 is as the table states it, not checked on the DNA. TRBV21-1 constitutes a pseudogene. This CDR3 is 19 amino acids long. In nucleotides, the CDR3 is TGTGCCAGCAGCAAAGGGATCACTAGCCTATACCATATCGCCCCAAAGCAGTTCTTC. Its translation is CASSKGITSLYHIAPKQFF.

This clonotype was counted only a few times. The chain employs TRBV20-1 and TRBJ2-6; D is perhaps TRBD2 (6 bases). Trimming removed 4 bases at V and 4 bases at J, with 17 bases between. There are 16 residues in the CDR3. The V gene's germline CDR1 is DFQATT and CDR2 SNEGSKA (reference sequence). CDR3 bases: TGCAGTGCTACCAGAACGGGAGTCTCGGGGGCCAACGTCCTGACTTTC. Translation: CSATRTGVSGANVLTF.

This clonotype was picked up many times. The V and J genes are TRBV11-2 and TRBJ2-5, with D tentatively TRBD2 (5 bases). V was pared by 1 base and J by 2 bases, with 8 bases between. The germline V gene has CDR1 SGHAT and CDR2 FQNNGV. CDR3 size: 14 residues. The CDR3: CASSLAGLQETQYF. In DNA, the CDR3 is TGTGCCAGCAGCTTAGCGGGGTTACAAGAGACCCAGTACTTC.

This clonotype was observed many times. The chain carries TRBV4-3 and TRBJ2-2, with 11 bases matching TRBD1. The CDR3 is 16 amino acids. The germline V gene encodes CDR1 LGHNA and CDR2 YSLEER. With 4 bases clipped from V and 5 bases from J, the junction kept 6 bases outside the gene matches. The CDR3 nucleotides are TGCGCCAGCAGCCGGTCCGGGACAGGGGGGACCGGGGAGCTGTTTTTT. It encodes CASSRSGTGGTGELFF.

The V call is TRBV6-5, the J call TRBJ2-7; D uncertain. V lost 2 bases to trimming and J lost 1 base, with 9 bases between them. Germline CDR1 and CDR2: MNHEY and SVGAGI. The CDR3 has 14 residues. CDR3 in amino acids: CASSYGEQSYEQYF. CDR3 sequence (DNA): TGTGCCAGCAGTTACGGGGAACAGTCCTACGAGCAGTACTTC.

This clonotype showed up just a few times. V and J are TRBV7-2 and TRBJ2-7, with D perhaps matching TRBD2 (5 bases). Germline V lookup: CDR1 SGHTA, CDR2 FQGNSA. The germline V and J ends were trimmed by 3 bases and 1 base, with 19 bases remaining between them. This CDR3 is built from 17 residues. Here the CDR3 DNA reads TGTGCCAGCAGCTTGCAAGCCCTAGCCTATAATTCCTACGAGCAGTACTTC. This codes for CASSLQALAYNSYEQYF.

This clonotype was seen a few times. The CDR3 is CASSASGAGLRQETQYF. CDR3 coding DNA: TGTGCCAGCAGCGCGAGTGGGGCGGGACTCCGCCAAGAGACCCAGTACTTC. The chain recombines TRBV9 with TRBJ2-5; D might be TRBD2 (6 bases). In germline, CDR1 is SGDLS, CDR2 YYNGEE. V lost 3 bases and J lost 1, with 19 bases in between. The CDR3 consists of 17 residues.

This clonotype was seen many times. The rearrangement joins TRBV10-3 to TRBJ1-1, with D tentatively TRBD1 (6 bases). CDR1 is ENHRY and CDR2 is SYGVKD in the germline V gene. CDR3 length: 18 amino acids. Trimming took off 3 bases at V and 0 bases at J, with 20 bases between the two ends. The CDR3 coding sequence is TGTGCCATCAGTGATGGTTCGTCAGGGGTGACGGTGAACACTGAAGCTTTCTTT. Encoded protein: CAISDGSSGVTVNTEAFF.

This clonotype has only a few counts. This chain uses TRBV7-8 with TRBJ1-2, with D unresolved. There are 15 residues in the CDR3. V was trimmed by 1 base and J by 7 bases, leaving 16 bases between them. Looked up from germline, CDR1 is SGHVS and CDR2 is FQNEAQ. DNA for the CDR3: TGTGCCAGCAGCTTAGTTCTCACCCAGCGGCCTGGCTACACCTTC. Its protein is CASSLVLTQRPGYTF.

This clonotype was observed many times. The gene calls are TRBV4-1 and TRBJ2-5, with 8 bases identical to TRBD1. This CDR3 has 16 residues. Germline V gives CDR1 MGHRA, CDR2 YSYEKL. The junction had 7 bases not matched to a gene; V was cut back by 2 bases and J by 2 bases. CDR3 in amino acids: CASSQIVTGVQETQYF. CDR3 bases: TGCGCCAGCAGCCAAATTGTGACAGGGGTACAAGAGACCCAGTACTTC.